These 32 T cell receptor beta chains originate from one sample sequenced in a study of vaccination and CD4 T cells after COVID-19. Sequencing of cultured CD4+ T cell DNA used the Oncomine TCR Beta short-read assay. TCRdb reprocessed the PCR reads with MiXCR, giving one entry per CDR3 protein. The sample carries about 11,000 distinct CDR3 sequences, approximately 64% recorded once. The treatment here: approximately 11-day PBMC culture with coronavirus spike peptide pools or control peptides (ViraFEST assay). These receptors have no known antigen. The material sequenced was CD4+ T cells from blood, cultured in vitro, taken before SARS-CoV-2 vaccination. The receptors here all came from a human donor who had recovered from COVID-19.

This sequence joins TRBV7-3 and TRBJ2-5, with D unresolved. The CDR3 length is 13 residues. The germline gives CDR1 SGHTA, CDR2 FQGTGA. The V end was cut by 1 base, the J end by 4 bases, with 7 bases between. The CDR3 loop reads CASSLNQGETQYF. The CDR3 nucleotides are TGTGCCAGCAGCTTAAACCAAGGAGAGACCCAGTACTTC.

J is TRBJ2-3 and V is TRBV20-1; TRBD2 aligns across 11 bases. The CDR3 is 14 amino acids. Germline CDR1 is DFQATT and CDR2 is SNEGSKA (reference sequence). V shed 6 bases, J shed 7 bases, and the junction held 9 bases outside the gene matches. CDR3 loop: CSAYSGRARNTQYF. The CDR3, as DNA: TGCAGTGCCTATAGCGGGAGGGCCAGGAATACGCAGTATTTT.

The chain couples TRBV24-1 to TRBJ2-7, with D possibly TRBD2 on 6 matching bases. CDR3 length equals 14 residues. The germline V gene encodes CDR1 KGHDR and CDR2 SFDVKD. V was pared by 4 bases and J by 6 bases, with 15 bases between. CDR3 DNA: TGTGCCACCAGTGACCCCATTGGGCGGGGCGAGCAGTACTTC. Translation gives CATSDPIGRGEQYF.

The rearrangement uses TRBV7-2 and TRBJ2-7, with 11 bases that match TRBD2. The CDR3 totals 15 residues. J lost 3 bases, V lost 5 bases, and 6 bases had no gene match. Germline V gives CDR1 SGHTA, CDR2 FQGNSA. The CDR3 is CASSDTSGSRYEQYF. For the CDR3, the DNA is TGTGCCAGCAGCGACACTAGCGGGAGTCGCTACGAGCAGTACTTC.

CDR3 in amino acids: CASSRGDARPNQPQHF. The CDR3 DNA follows: TGTGCCAGCAGTCGCGGGGACGCACGCCCCAATCAGCCCCAGCATTTT. The chain joins TRBV6-1 to TRBJ1-5; weak D call: TRBD1 (5 bases). The V gene's germline CDR1 is MNHNS and CDR2 SASEGT. CDR3 length: 16 residues. Trimming shortened V by 5 bases and J by 3 bases, and 17 bases separated the two germline ends.

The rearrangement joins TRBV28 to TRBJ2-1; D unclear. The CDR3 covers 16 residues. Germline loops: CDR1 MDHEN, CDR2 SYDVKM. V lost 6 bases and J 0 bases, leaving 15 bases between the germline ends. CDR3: CASRGSTSSSYNEQFF. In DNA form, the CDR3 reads TGTGCCAGCAGGGGATCAACCTCGAGCTCCTACAATGAGCAGTTCTTC.

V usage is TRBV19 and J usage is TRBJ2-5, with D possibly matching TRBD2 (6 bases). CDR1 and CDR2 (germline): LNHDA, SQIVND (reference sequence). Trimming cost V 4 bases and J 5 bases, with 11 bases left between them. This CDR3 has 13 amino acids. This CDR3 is CASSNGGRETQYF. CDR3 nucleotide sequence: TGTGCCAGTAGTAATGGAGGGAGGGAGACCCAGTACTTC.

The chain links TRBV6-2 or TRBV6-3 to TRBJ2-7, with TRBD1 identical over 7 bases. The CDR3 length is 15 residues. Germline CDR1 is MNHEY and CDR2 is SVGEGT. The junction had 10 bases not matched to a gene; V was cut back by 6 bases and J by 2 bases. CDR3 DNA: TGTGCCAGCAGCGATAGGACAGGACGCCCCTACGAGCAGTACTTC. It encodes CASSDRTGRPYEQYF.

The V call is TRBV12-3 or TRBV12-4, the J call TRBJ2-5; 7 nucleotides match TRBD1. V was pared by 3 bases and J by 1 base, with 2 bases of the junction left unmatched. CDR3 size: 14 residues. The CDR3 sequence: CASSFRQGQETQYF. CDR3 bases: TGTGCCAGCAGTTTCAGACAGGGCCAAGAGACCCAGTACTTC.

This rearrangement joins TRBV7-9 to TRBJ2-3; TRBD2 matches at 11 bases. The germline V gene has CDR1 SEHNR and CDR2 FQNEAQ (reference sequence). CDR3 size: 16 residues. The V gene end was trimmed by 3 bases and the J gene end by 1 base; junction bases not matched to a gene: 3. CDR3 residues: CASSFLLAGGTDTQYF. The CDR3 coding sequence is TGTGCCAGCAGCTTCCTACTAGCGGGGGGCACAGATACGCAGTATTTT.

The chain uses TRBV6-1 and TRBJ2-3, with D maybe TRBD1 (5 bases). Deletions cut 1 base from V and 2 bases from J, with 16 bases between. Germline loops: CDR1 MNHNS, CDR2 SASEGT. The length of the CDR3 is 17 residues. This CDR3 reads CASSEVRHLGLTDTQYF. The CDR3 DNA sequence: TGTGCCAGCAGTGAAGTCCGACATCTGGGGCTCACAGATACGCAGTATTTT.

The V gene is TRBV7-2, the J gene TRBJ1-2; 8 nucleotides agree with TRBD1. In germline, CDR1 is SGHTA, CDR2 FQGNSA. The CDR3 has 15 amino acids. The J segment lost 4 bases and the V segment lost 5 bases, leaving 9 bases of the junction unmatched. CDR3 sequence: CASSLDRGVFYGYTF. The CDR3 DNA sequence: TGTGCCAGCAGCCTCGACAGGGGAGTTTTCTATGGCTACACCTTC.

DNA for the CDR3: TGTGCCAGCAGTACCGGCATGGGGACATCATACGAGCAGTACTTC. Translating it yields CASSTGMGTSYEQYF. The V and J genes are TRBV6-1 and TRBJ2-7, with D maybe TRBD1 (6 bases). Germline loops: CDR1 MNHNS, CDR2 SASEGT. This CDR3 contains 15 residues. The V gene lost 5 bases and the J gene lost 4 bases, with 18 bases spanning the gap.

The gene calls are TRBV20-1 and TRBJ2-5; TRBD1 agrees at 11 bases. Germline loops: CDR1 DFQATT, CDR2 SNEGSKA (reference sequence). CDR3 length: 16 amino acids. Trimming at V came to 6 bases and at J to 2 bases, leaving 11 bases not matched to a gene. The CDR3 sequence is CSALDAGTGGQETQYF. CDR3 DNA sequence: TGCAGTGCACTGGACGCCGGGACAGGGGGTCAAGAGACCCAGTACTTC.

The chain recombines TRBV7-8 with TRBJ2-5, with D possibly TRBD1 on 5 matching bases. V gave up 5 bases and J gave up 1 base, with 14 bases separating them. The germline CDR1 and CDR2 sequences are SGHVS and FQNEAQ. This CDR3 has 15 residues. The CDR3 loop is CASSPRQQIQETQYF. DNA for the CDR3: TGTGCCAGCAGCCCCAGACAGCAAATCCAAGAGACCCAGTACTTC.

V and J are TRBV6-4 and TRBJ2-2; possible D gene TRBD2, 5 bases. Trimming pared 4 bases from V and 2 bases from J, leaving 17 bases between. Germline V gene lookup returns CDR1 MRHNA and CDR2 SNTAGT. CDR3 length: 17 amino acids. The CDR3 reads CASSASPLGGNTGELFF. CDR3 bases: TGTGCCAGCAGTGCCAGTCCGCTTGGAGGTAACACCGGGGAGCTGTTTTTT.

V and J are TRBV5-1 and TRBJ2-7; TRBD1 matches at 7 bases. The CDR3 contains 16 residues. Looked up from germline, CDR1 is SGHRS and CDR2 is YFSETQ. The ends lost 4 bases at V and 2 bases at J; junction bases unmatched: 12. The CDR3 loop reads CASSPSPGTVTYEQYF. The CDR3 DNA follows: TGCGCCAGCAGCCCATCACCCGGGACAGTTACCTACGAGCAGTACTTC.

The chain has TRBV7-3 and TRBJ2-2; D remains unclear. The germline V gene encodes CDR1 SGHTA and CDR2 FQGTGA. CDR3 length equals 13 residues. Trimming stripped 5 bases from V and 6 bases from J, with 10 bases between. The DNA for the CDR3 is TGTGCCAGCAGCACCCGTTCGGCCGGGGAGCTGTTTTTT. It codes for CASSTRSAGELFF.

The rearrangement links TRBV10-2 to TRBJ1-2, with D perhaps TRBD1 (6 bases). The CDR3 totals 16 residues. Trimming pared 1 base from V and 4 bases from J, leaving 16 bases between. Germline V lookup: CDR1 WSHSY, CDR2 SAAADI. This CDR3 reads CASSELGQGPPYGYTF. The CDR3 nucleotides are TGCGCCAGCAGTGAGTTAGGCCAGGGGCCACCCTATGGCTACACCTTC.

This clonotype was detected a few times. CDR3 region: CASKGLLGDTQYF. The DNA of the CDR3 is TGTGCCAGCAAGGGACTACTAGGAGATACGCAGTATTTT. The chain combines TRBV6-2 or TRBV6-3 with TRBJ2-3; TRBD2 aligns across 7 bases. Germline V CDR1 and CDR2: MNHEY, SVGEGT. V shed 7 bases, J shed 5 bases, and the junction held 6 bases outside the gene matches. This CDR3 contains 13 residues.

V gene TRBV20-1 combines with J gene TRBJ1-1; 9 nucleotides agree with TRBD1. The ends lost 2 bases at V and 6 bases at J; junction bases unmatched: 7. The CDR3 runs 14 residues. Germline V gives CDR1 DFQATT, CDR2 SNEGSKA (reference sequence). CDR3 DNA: TGCAGTGCTAGATCGGGACAGGGACTTTCTGAAGCTTTCTTT. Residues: CSARSGQGLSEAFF.

The CDR3 DNA is TGTGCCAGCAGCTTAGGTGCGGGAGGGAGAGGTGAAGAGACCCAGTACTTC. Protein: CASSLGAGGRGEETQYF. The chain uses TRBV7-7 and TRBJ2-5, with TRBD2 identical over 9 bases. The germline V gene has CDR1 SSHAT and CDR2 FNYEAQ (reference sequence). The CDR3 contains 17 residues. The V and J ends lost 1 base and 3 bases, in that order; junction bases with no gene match: 9. Variable domain in full (rest from reference TRBV7-7 and TRBJ2-5): GAGVSQSPRYKVTKRGQDVTLRCDPISSHATLYWYQQALGQGPEFLTYFNYEAQPDKSGLPSDRFSAERPEGSISTLTIQRTEQRDSAMYRCASSLGAGGRGEETQYFGPGTRLLVL.

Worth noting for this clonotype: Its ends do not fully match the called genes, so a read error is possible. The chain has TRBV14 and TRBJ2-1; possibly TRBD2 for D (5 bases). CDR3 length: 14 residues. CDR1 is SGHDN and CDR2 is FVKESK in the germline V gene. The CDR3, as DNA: TGTGCCAGCAGCCAACTCACAGACTACGATGAGCAGTTCTTC. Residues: CASSQLTDYDEQFF.

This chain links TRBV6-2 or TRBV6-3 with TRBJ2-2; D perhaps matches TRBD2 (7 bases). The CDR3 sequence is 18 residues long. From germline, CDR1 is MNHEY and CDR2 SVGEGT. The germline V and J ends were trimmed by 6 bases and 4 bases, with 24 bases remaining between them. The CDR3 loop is CASSPLWWGGRATGELFF. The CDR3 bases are TGTGCCAGCAGCCCGCTGTGGTGGGGGGGGCGGGCCACCGGGGAGCTGTTTTTT.

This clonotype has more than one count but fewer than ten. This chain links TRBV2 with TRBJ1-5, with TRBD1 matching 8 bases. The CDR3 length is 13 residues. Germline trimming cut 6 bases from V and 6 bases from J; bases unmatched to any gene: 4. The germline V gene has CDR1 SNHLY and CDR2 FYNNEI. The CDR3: CASRPGGSQPQHF. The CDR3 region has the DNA TGTGCCAGCAGACCAGGGGGCAGTCAGCCCCAGCATTTT.

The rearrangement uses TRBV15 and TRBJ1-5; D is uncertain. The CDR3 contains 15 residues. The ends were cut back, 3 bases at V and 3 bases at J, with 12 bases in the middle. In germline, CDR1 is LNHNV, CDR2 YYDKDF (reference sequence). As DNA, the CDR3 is TGTGCCACCAGCAGCAGGCACAGTATCAATCAGCCCCAGCATTTT. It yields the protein CATSSRHSINQPQHF.

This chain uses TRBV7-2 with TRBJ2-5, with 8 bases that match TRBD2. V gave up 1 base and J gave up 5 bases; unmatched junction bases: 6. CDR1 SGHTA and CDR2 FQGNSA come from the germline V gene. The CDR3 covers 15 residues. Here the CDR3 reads CASSLVGLESETQYF. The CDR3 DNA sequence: TGTGCCAGCAGCTTAGTGGGACTAGAGTCGGAGACCCAGTACTTC.

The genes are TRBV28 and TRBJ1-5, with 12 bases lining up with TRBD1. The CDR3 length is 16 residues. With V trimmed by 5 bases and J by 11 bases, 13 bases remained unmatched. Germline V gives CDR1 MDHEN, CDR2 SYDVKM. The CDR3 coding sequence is TGTGCCAGCAGTCCCTGGGACAGGGGGCGCGAGAAGTCCCAGCATTTT. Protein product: CASSPWDRGREKSQHF.

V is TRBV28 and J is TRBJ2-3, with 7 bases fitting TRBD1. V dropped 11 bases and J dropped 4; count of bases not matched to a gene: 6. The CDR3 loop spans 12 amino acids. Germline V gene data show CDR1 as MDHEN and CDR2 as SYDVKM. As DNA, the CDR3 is TGTGCCGGCCGGGACAGTTCAGATACGCAGTATTTT. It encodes CAGRDSSDTQYF.

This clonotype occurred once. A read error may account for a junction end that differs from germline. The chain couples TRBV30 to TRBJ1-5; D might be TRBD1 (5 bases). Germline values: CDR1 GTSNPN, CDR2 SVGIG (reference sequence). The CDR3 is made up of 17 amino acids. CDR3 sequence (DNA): TGTGCCTGGAGTCTGACCCGGGGGGGTACAAGCAATCAGTCCCAGCATTTT. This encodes CAWSLTRGGTSNQSQHF.

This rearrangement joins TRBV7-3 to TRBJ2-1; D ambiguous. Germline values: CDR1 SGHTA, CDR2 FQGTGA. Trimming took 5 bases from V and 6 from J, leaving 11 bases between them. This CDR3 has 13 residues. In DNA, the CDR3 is TGTGCCAGCAGCCAGACTCGCATCAATGAGCAGTTCTTC. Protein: CASSQTRINEQFF.

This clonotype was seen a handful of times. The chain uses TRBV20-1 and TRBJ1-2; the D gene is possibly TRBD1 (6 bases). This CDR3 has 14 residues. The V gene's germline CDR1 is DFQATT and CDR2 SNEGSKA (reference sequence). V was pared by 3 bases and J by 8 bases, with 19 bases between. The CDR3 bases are TGCAGTGCTAGTGGGTTCGGGGGCGGCGTCGGCTACACCTTC. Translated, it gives CSASGFGGGVGYTF.